These 3 T cell receptor beta chains share one sample of origin, sequenced in a study of a mutant IDH1 vaccine in newly diagnosed glioma. Specified time point: week 47, end of study. Vaccination comprised doses that each held 300 ug of mutant IDH1 20-mer peptide, plus topical imiquimod. These receptors' antigens are unknown. Sequenced by immunoSEQ multiplex PCR; TCRdb stores in-frame clones only, minus some. The table has 10,000 to 14,000 clones, roughly four fifths seen once; the top ten hold roughly 18%. The specimen comprised PBMCs, sampled from a glioma patient whose treatment included an IDH1 peptide vaccine. Receptor source: a man younger than 45 with glioma.

The rearrangement uses TRBV7-8 and TRBJ2-7; 7 nucleotides line up with TRBD2. Germline CDR1 SGHVS, CDR2 FQNEAQ. The CDR3 sequence is 16 residues long. Losses at the gene ends were 2 bases for V and 2 bases for J; bases not matched to a gene: 9. CDR3 sequence reads: CASSLPGASGPYEQYF. The CDR3 coding sequence is TGTGCCAGCAGCTTACCCGGAGCTAGCGGACCCTACGAGCAGTACTTC.

The chain combines TRBV9 with TRBJ2-5; D remains unclear. V lost 2 bases and J 5 bases, leaving 10 bases between the germline ends. Germline V lookup: CDR1 SGDLS, CDR2 YYNGEE. CDR3 size: 13 residues. CDR3 sequence (DNA): TGTGCCAGCAGCGTCTCCCAAGCTGAGACCCAGTACTTC. Its protein product is CASSVSQAETQYF.

The CDR3 DNA sequence: TGTGCCATCAGTGTCCTAGCGGGAGACCCGTACGAGCAGTACTTC. This translates into CAISVLAGDPYEQYF. The chain employs TRBV10-3 and TRBJ2-7, with TRBD2 matching over 10 bases. The CDR3 is 15 residues long. Germline V gene lookup returns CDR1 ENHRY and CDR2 SYGVKD. Trimming took 4 bases from V and 4 from J; bases not matched to a gene: 7.